The rows below give T cell receptor beta chains drawn from one sample of a study of naive and memory T cell subsets. TCRdb redid the calling of the 5' RACE reads with MiXCR, one entry per CDR3 protein. The table has tens of thousands of distinct CDR3 sequences, over 7% seen once. The receptor source for this set is a male donor in good health. Both conserved end residues are part of each CDR3. D genes are given only for firm matches. Clone size appears in some rows only: once, few, many, or a class for an expanded clone.

clone_size: few
v_call: TRBV5-4
d_call: TRBD1
j_call: TRBJ2-7
cdr3_nt: TGTGCCAGCAGCCCTGGACAGGGCCCAAGCAGCGAGCAGTACTTC
cdr3_aa: CASSPGQGPSSEQYF

clone_size: many
v_call: TRBV12-3/TRBV12-4
d_call: TRBD2
j_call: TRBJ2-7
cdr3_nt: TGTGCCAGCAGTGTTAGCGGGCCGCTGGACGAGCAGTACTTC
cdr3_aa: CASSVSGPLDEQYF

clone_size: few
v_call: TRBV19
d_call: .
j_call: TRBJ1-6
cdr3_nt: TGTGCCAGTAGTGCCCCAGGGAATTCACCCCTCCACTTT
cdr3_aa: CASSAPGNSPLHF

clone_size: many
v_call: TRBV19
d_call: TRBD2
j_call: TRBJ2-2
cdr3_nt: TGTGCCAGTAGTTCGTGGGAGGGGACCGGGGAGCTGTTTTTT
cdr3_aa: CASSSWEGTGELFF

clone_size: few
v_call: TRBV3-1
d_call: TRBD2
j_call: TRBJ2-2
cdr3_nt: TGTGCCAGCAGCCAAGAAGGTTGGGGGGGCACCGGGGAGCTGTTTTTT
cdr3_aa: CASSQEGWGGTGELFF

clone_size: few
v_call: TRBV9
d_call: .
j_call: TRBJ1-2
cdr3_nt: TGTGCCAGCAGCGTTCGACCTGACGGATACTATGGCTACACCTTC
cdr3_aa: CASSVRPDGYYGYTF

clone_size: many
v_call: TRBV3-1
d_call: .
j_call: TRBJ2-1
cdr3_nt: TGTGCCAGCAGCCAAGAATCGTCGCGTCGGGTCAAAAGATACAATGAGCAGTTCTTC
cdr3_aa: CASSQESSRRVKRYNEQFF

clone_size: many
v_call: TRBV20-1
d_call: TRBD2
j_call: TRBJ2-4
cdr3_nt: TGCAGTGCTGGCTGGACTAGCGGGGTCTTAGCCAAAAACATTCAGTACTTC
cdr3_aa: CSAGWTSGVLAKNIQYF

clone_size: few
v_call: TRBV3-1
d_call: .
j_call: TRBJ1-5
cdr3_nt: TGTGCCAGCAGCCAAGATTCATCGGCAGGGAGTAAGCCCCAGCATTTT
cdr3_aa: CASSQDSSAGSKPQHF

clone_size: .
v_call: TRBV3-1
d_call: TRBD2
j_call: TRBJ2-3
cdr3_nt: TGTGCCAGCAGCCCCCTCCTGGCTAGCGGGAGGTTCACAGATACGCAGTATTTT
cdr3_aa: CASSPLLASGRFTDTQYF

clone_size: many
v_call: TRBV27
d_call: .
j_call: TRBJ2-7
cdr3_nt: TGTGCCAGCAGTCCCCAGGTAGACTACGAGCAGTACTTC
cdr3_aa: CASSPQVDYEQYF

clone_size: many
v_call: TRBV2
d_call: .
j_call: TRBJ2-1
cdr3_nt: TGTGCCAGCAGTGAAGGGGATGAGCAGTTCTTC
cdr3_aa: CASSEGDEQFF

clone_size: many
v_call: TRBV7-9
d_call: TRBD2
j_call: TRBJ2-1
cdr3_nt: TGTGCCAGCAGCTCCGGGACTAGCGGGGGCAATGAGCAGTTCTTC
cdr3_aa: CASSSGTSGGNEQFF

clone_size: .
v_call: TRBV30
d_call: .
j_call: TRBJ1-6
cdr3_nt: TGTGCCTGGAGTGGGGGCCTGGAAGGATCACCCCTCCACTTT
cdr3_aa: CAWSGGLEGSPLHF

clone_size: many
v_call: TRBV7-6
d_call: .
j_call: TRBJ1-1
cdr3_nt: TGTGCCAGCAGCGCCGGACAGATGAACACTGAAGCTTTCTTT
cdr3_aa: CASSAGQMNTEAFF

clone_size: few
v_call: TRBV5-1
d_call: .
j_call: TRBJ2-1
cdr3_nt: TGCGCCAGCAGCTTGGTGGGGGAGTCGAGGTACAATGAGCAGTTCTTC
cdr3_aa: CASSLVGESRYNEQFF

clone_size: .
v_call: TRBV5-1
d_call: .
j_call: TRBJ2-7
cdr3_nt: TGCGCCAGCAGCCCGGCCGGGAGTCTGGACGAGCAGTACTTC
cdr3_aa: CASSPAGSLDEQYF

clone_size: .
v_call: TRBV6-5
d_call: .
j_call: TRBJ2-5
cdr3_nt: TGTGCCACCAAAAGGAGGGAAGGATGGGAAGAGACCCAGTACTTC
cdr3_aa: CATKRREGWEETQYF

clone_size: .
v_call: TRBV5-6
d_call: TRBD1
j_call: TRBJ1-5
cdr3_nt: TGTGCCAGCAGCCCCGCCGGGACAGGGGTCCAGCCCCAGCATTTT
cdr3_aa: CASSPAGTGVQPQHF

clone_size: .
v_call: TRBV5-6
d_call: TRBD1
j_call: TRBJ1-2
cdr3_nt: TGTGCCAGCGGAAATCAGGGGGCACATGGCTACACCTTC
cdr3_aa: CASGNQGAHGYTF

clone_size: many
v_call: TRBV29-1
d_call: .
j_call: TRBJ2-1
cdr3_nt: TGCAGCGCATTTACGACTCCCTCCTACAATGAGCAGTTCTTC
cdr3_aa: CSAFTTPSYNEQFF

clone_size: few
v_call: TRBV5-1
d_call: .
j_call: TRBJ2-1
cdr3_nt: TGCGCCAGCAGCTCCGGAGCGGGTCCCTACAATGAGCAGTTCTTC
cdr3_aa: CASSSGAGPYNEQFF